The 19 T cell receptor beta chains listed next were all sequenced from one sample in a study of blood T cell repertoires in COVID-19. Assay used: immunoSEQ multiplex PCR; TCRdb lists only in-frame clones, some missing. The sample lists over 400,000 clones; less than 90% were seen once. Sequenced sample: PBMCs or T cells enriched from blood (not recorded which). All receptors derive from a woman between 55 and 75 years old who had recovered from COVID-19.

The V gene is TRBV6-5, the J gene TRBJ2-7; 8 bases fit TRBD2. Trimming removed 5 bases from V and 4 bases from J; junction bases left unmatched: 7. This CDR3 region has 14 residues. Germline V gives CDR1 MNHEY, CDR2 SVGAGI. CDR3 protein: CASSTGTSRYEQYF. The DNA of the CDR3 is TGTGCCAGCAGTACCGGGACTAGTCGTTACGAGCAGTACTTC.

The chain couples TRBV18 to TRBJ2-3, with D possibly being TRBD1 (6 bases). In germline, CDR1 is KGHSH, CDR2 LQKENI. The CDR3 totals 15 residues. Trimming shortened V by 2 bases and J by 7 bases, and 16 bases separated the two germline ends. The CDR3 nucleotides read TGTGCCAGCTCACCAATGACAGGTCCACAATATACGCAGTATTTT. It is translated as CASSPMTGPQYTQYF.

The chain carries TRBV6-5 and TRBJ1-4, with a tentative D call TRBD1 (6 bases). Germline CDR1 reads MNHEY; CDR2 reads SVGAGI. The CDR3 is 13 residues long. V was shortened by 9 bases and J by 4 bases, with 12 bases between the two germline ends. For the CDR3, the DNA is TGTGCCAGTCGGCAGGGGTATAATGAAAAACTGTTTTTT. Amino acid sequence: CASRQGYNEKLFF.

The J gene is TRBJ2-1, the V gene TRBV13; D not certain. CDR3 size: 12 residues. Germline V gene sequence: CDR1 PRHDT, CDR2 FYEKMQ (reference sequence). Trimming stripped 0 bases from V and 8 bases from J, with 5 bases between. CDR3: CASSLGWHEQFF. In DNA, the CDR3 is TGTGCCAGCAGCTTAGGCTGGCATGAGCAGTTCTTC.

The chain combines TRBV3-1 (or the pseudogene TRBV3-2) with TRBJ1-4; D remains unclear. The germline V gene has CDR1 LGHDT and CDR2 YNNKEL (reference sequence). The CDR3 consists of 16 residues. Deletions cut 1 base from V and 8 bases from J, with 17 bases between. The DNA of the CDR3 is TGTGCCAGCAGCCAAGTTTCTTCCGGAGGTGGGGAAAAACTGTTTTTT. Translated: CASSQVSSGGGEKLFF.

This chain uses TRBV18 with TRBJ2-3, with TRBD2 as a possible D gene (5 bases). Between the trimmed V and J ends, which lost 1 base and 3 bases, there was a span of 11 bases. CDR1 is KGHSH, CDR2 LQKENI, per germline. The CDR3 covers 15 residues. This chain's CDR3 is CASSPLTGSTDTQYF. The CDR3 nucleotides are TGTGCCAGCTCACCACTAACGGGGAGTACAGATACGCAGTATTTT.

This clone has a single count. The chain employs TRBV2 and TRBJ2-7; no firm D call. The germline V and J ends were trimmed by 7 bases and 0 bases, with 13 bases remaining between them. This CDR3 spans 14 amino acids. From germline, CDR1 is SNHLY and CDR2 FYNNEI. The CDR3, as DNA: TGTGCCAGCATCATGGTCCGCAGCTCCTACGAGCAGTACTTC. Translating gives CASIMVRSSYEQYF.

The table lists this clone with a count of one. This chain connects TRBV10-3 to TRBJ1-6, with a possible D match to TRBD1 (5 bases). CDR3 length: 13 residues. Trimming removed 3 bases at V and 9 bases at J, with 9 bases between. Germline V gene data show CDR1 as ENHRY and CDR2 as SYGVKD. The chain's CDR3 is CAISEQAGSPLHF. Here the CDR3 DNA reads TGTGCCATCAGTGAACAGGCTGGTTCACCCCTCCACTTT.

The chain uses TRBV24-1 and TRBJ1-1; 8 bases agree with TRBD1. Germline CDR1 KGHDR, CDR2 SFDVKD. The ends lost 7 bases at V and 8 bases at J; junction bases unmatched: 8. This CDR3 region has 13 residues. The CDR3 bases are TGTGCCACCAGCCGGACAGGGATTGGCGAAGCTTTCTTT. Translation gives CATSRTGIGEAFF.

J is TRBJ2-2 and V is TRBV3-1 (or the pseudogene TRBV3-2); TRBD2 agrees at 8 bases. Germline V CDR1 and CDR2: LGHDT, YNNKEL (reference sequence). The CDR3 is made up of 17 amino acids. V dropped 0 bases and J dropped 4; count of bases not matched to a gene: 7. This CDR3 reads CASSQDRPGGSTGELFF. The CDR3 DNA follows: TGTGCCAGCAGCCAAGACCGTCCGGGGGGGAGCACCGGGGAGCTGTTTTTT.

The chain has TRBV6-5 and TRBJ1-6, with TRBD1 as a possible D gene (5 bases). Germline-derived CDR1 and CDR2 are MNHEY and SVGAGI. This CDR3 is built from 15 residues. V lost 5 bases and J 7 bases, leaving 15 bases between the germline ends. The CDR3 sequence is CASSLTPGYNSPLHF. CDR3 bases: TGTGCCAGCAGTCTTACACCAGGGTACAATTCACCCCTCCACTTT.

This clone was seen only a few times. The chain carries TRBV19 and TRBJ2-3; D may be TRBD2 (5 bases). The CDR3 has 12 residues. V was shortened by 5 bases and J by 5 bases, with 8 bases between the two germline ends. Germline values: CDR1 LNHDA, CDR2 SQIVND (reference sequence). The CDR3 protein is CASSRRGDTQYF. DNA for the CDR3: TGTGCCAGTAGTCGACGGGGAGATACGCAGTATTTT.

V usage is TRBV6-1 and J usage is TRBJ1-5; D perhaps matches TRBD1 (5 bases). CDR1 MNHNS and CDR2 SASEGT come from the germline V gene. V lost 3 bases and J lost 0, with 18 bases in between. This CDR3 region has 18 residues. The CDR3 sequence is CASSDLGPGGHSNQPQHF. The CDR3 DNA sequence: TGTGCCAGCAGTGACCTAGGTCCGGGGGGTCATAGCAATCAGCCCCAGCATTTT.

The genes are TRBV7-2 and TRBJ2-3; 7 positions match TRBD1. The germline V gene has CDR1 SGHTA and CDR2 FQGNSA. Unmatched junction bases numbered 11, after V lost 1 base and J lost 4 bases. The length of the CDR3 is 17 residues. For the CDR3, the DNA is TGTGCCAGCAGCTTAGACAGGGGTCCCCCCTCCCCAGATACGCAGTATTTT. As protein: CASSLDRGPPSPDTQYF.

The genes are TRBV2 and TRBJ2-1, with a weak D call TRBD2 (5 bases). Germline-derived CDR1 and CDR2 are SNHLY and FYNNEI. CDR3 length: 13 residues. With 1 base removed from V and 6 bases from J, the gap between germline ends came to 7 bases. Written as DNA, the CDR3 is TGTGCCAGCAGTGAAGAGAGGGCCAATGAGCAGTTCTTC. Protein: CASSEERANEQFF.

A few counts support this clone. Other DNA sequences in this sample translate to the same CDR3. The J gene is TRBJ2-2, the V gene TRBV27; 7 positions agree with TRBD2. The CDR3 spans 13 residues. CDR1 is MNHEY and CDR2 is SMNVEV in the germline V gene (reference sequence). V dropped 8 bases and J dropped 0; count of bases not matched to a gene: 0. CDR3 region: CASGTTNTGELFF. CDR3 coding DNA: TGTGCCAGCGGGACTACGAACACCGGGGAGCTGTTTTTT.

The rearrangement links TRBV29-1 to TRBJ2-1; D perhaps matches TRBD1 (6 bases). Trimming removed 7 bases from V and 0 bases from J, with 10 bases in between. The CDR3 is 13 amino acids. The germline V gene encodes CDR1 SQVTM and CDR2 ANQGSEA. The CDR3 DNA follows: TGCAGCGAACGACAGGACTCCTACAATGAGCAGTTCTTC. It codes for CSERQDSYNEQFF.

The chain employs TRBV10-2 and TRBJ1-6; 7 bases agree with TRBD1. The V gene's germline CDR1 is WSHSY and CDR2 SAAADI. The V gene end was trimmed by 6 bases and the J gene end by 6 bases; junction bases not matched to a gene: 5. The CDR3 is 14 amino acids. CDR3 residues: CASRSDRFNSPLHF. In DNA form, the CDR3 reads TGCGCCAGCAGGTCGGACAGGTTTAATTCACCCCTCCACTTT.

This chain links TRBV18 with TRBJ2-7, with 10 bases matching TRBD1. V shed 3 bases and J 5 bases; nucleotides not matched to a gene: 7. Germline CDR1 is KGHSH and CDR2 is LQKENI. The CDR3 extends over 15 amino acids. This CDR3 reads CASSPLGQGSHEQYF. DNA of the CDR3: TGTGCCAGCTCACCTCTGGGACAGGGGAGCCACGAGCAGTACTTC.